Each of the 30 T cell receptor beta chains below was sequenced from the same sample in a study of metastatic and nonmetastatic thyroid tumors. From the PCR reads, TCRdb re-called clones with MiXCR. The data contain about 52,000 clones, over 15% of them singletons. Nobody among the patients had been given any treatment before thyroid surgery. The sequenced material came from blood. Receptors originate from a female donor with papillary thyroid cancer or a benign thyroid nodule (not recorded which). Some clones in this sample may be carry-over from other donors' samples.

This clone was picked up a small number of times. At one boundary the junction diverges from the germline segment, which might be a read error. The chain employs TRBV7-9 and TRBJ1-1; 7 nucleotides match TRBD1. The V gene's germline CDR1 is SEHNR and CDR2 FQNEAQ (reference sequence). The CDR3 consists of 12 residues. CDR3 in amino acids: CASSTQGTEAFF. DNA for the CDR3: TGCGCCAGCAGCACACAGGGGACTGAAGCTTTCTTT.

This clone showed up many times. This CDR3 is also generated by other DNA sequences in the sample. The rearrangement uses TRBV12-3 or TRBV12-4 and TRBJ2-2; 13 bases match TRBD2. This CDR3 has 16 residues. After removal of 5 bases from V and 4 bases from J, the junction contained 4 bases not matched to a gene. The CDR3 sequence: CASSGLAGASTGELFF. CDR3 DNA: TGTGCCAGCAGTGGACTAGCGGGAGCCAGCACCGGGGAGCTGTTTTTT.

This clone was seen ten or more times. The rearrangement uses TRBV28 and TRBJ2-3, with D tentatively TRBD1 (5 bases). CDR3 length: 13 residues. The V gene lost 2 bases and the J gene lost 4 bases, with 7 bases spanning the gap. In germline, CDR1 is MDHEN, CDR2 SYDVKM. CDR3 nucleotides: TGTGCCAGCAGTTTAGTAGGGGCAGATACGCAGTATTTT. Translating it yields CASSLVGADTQYF.

This clone was found many times. The genes are TRBV28 and TRBJ1-2; D may be TRBD1 (6 bases). The CDR3 is 14 amino acids. The germline gives CDR1 MDHEN, CDR2 SYDVKM. V lost 2 bases and J 4 bases, leaving 11 bases between the germline ends. CDR3 bases: TGTGCCAGCAGTTTAACAGGGTTCATCTATGGCTACACCTTC. Translation: CASSLTGFIYGYTF.

This clone was counted ten times or more. The chain combines TRBV12-3 or TRBV12-4 with TRBJ2-5, with a possible D match to TRBD1 (9 bases). CDR3 size: 16 residues. Trimming took 8 bases from V and 5 from J, leaving 24 bases between them. The CDR3 loop is CASRGQGSGRGETQYF. The CDR3 DNA is TGTGCCAGCCGGGGACAGGGAAGCGGGAGAGGCGAGACCCAGTACTTC.

The gene calls are TRBV11-1 and TRBJ1-2; 11 nucleotides agree with TRBD1. Germline CDR1 and CDR2: SGHAT and FQDESV (reference sequence). The CDR3 is made up of 16 amino acids. The V and J ends lost 6 bases and 7 bases, in that order; junction bases with no gene match: 13. The CDR3 DNA sequence: TGTGCCAGCAGTTCCCTGAGGTGGACAGGGGGCTTTGGCTACACCTTC. Translating it yields CASSSLRWTGGFGYTF.

This clone was detected many times. The rearrangement links TRBV4-1 to TRBJ2-3, with D unclear. Per germline, CDR1 MGHRA and CDR2 YSYEKL. V lost 2 bases, J lost 0 bases, and 15 bases lay in between. The CDR3 length is 17 residues. CDR3 protein: CASSQLIPASSTDTQYF. CDR3 sequence (DNA): TGCGCCAGCAGCCAACTAATACCCGCCTCGAGCACAGATACGCAGTATTTT.

This chain connects TRBV7-2 to TRBJ2-5; 8 positions agree with TRBD2. This CDR3 has 15 amino acids. Germline lookup yields CDR1 SGHTA and CDR2 FQGNSA. Losses at the gene ends were 1 base for V and 6 bases for J; bases not matched to a gene: 7. CDR3: CASSLGFTGGKTQYF. In DNA form, the CDR3 reads TGTGCCAGCAGCTTAGGGTTTACGGGAGGGAAGACCCAGTACTTC.

In its sample, this clone was seen a few times. V gene TRBV6-2 or TRBV6-3 combines with J gene TRBJ2-1, with D perhaps TRBD1 (7 bases). Trimming took off 6 bases at V and 16 bases at J, with 22 bases between the two ends. The CDR3 totals 13 residues. From germline, CDR1 is MNHEY and CDR2 SVGEGT. Here the CDR3 DNA reads TGTGCCAGCAGCGCGGGACAGCACAATGATCATTTCTTC. The encoded protein is CASSAGQHNDHFF.

This clone was seen many times. This rearrangement joins TRBV6-1 to TRBJ2-7; 11 bases are shared with TRBD2. The CDR3 extends over 15 amino acids. V dropped 6 bases and J dropped 0; count of bases not matched to a gene: 4. CDR1 is MNHNS and CDR2 is SASEGT in the germline V gene. This CDR3 is CASSPGTSGSYEQYF. CDR3 nucleotides: TGTGCCAGCAGCCCCGGGACTAGCGGCTCCTACGAGCAGTACTTC.

Many counts were recorded for this clone. The V gene is TRBV24-1, the J gene TRBJ2-1; D gene ambiguous. Germline V CDR1 and CDR2: KGHDR, SFDVKD. There are 12 residues in the CDR3. V lost 0 bases and J lost 5, with 1 base in between. CDR3 bases: TGTGCCACCAGTGATTTGCACAATGAGCAGTTCTTC. Its protein is CATSDLHNEQFF.

This clone was counted many times. The chain recombines TRBV28 with TRBJ2-7, with 9 positions matching TRBD2. The J segment lost 3 bases and the V segment lost 3 bases, leaving 18 bases of the junction unmatched. CDR1 MDHEN and CDR2 SYDVKM come from the germline V gene. There are 19 residues in the CDR3. DNA of the CDR3: TGTGCCAGCAGTTTGGTGGTTGGCCTTAGCGGGAGCATAGACTACGAGCAGTACTTC. This sequence encodes CASSLVVGLSGSIDYEQYF.

This clone was found a few times. Since a much larger clone is just one base distant, this may be a read error. The V gene is TRBV7-9, the J gene TRBJ2-1, with unresolved D. This CDR3 is 8 amino acids long. Germline values: CDR1 SEHNR, CDR2 FQNEAQ (reference sequence). CDR3 nucleotides: TGTGCCAGCAGCCCCCGGGTCTTC. It yields the protein CASSPRVF. Using reference TRBV7-9 and TRBJ2-1 for the parts outside the CDR3, the full variable domain is DTGVSQNPRHKITKRGQNVTFRCDPISEHNRLYWYRQTLGQGPEFLTYFQNEAQLEKSRLLSDRFSAERPKGSFSTLEIQRTEQGDSAMYLCASSPRVFGPGTRLTVL.

This clone was picked up many times. The rearrangement joins TRBV11-2 to TRBJ2-7, with 9 bases aligning to TRBD1. The V gene's germline CDR1 is SGHAT and CDR2 FQNNGV. Trimming removed 4 bases from V and 4 bases from J; junction bases left unmatched: 5. The CDR3 consists of 14 residues. CDR3 region: CASSSPGQGYEQYF. The CDR3 DNA is TGTGCCAGCAGCTCCCCGGGACAGGGTTACGAGCAGTACTTC.

This clone was seen repeatedly, ten times or more. This chain links TRBV20-1 with TRBJ2-1; 11 bases are a match to TRBD2. The CDR3 loop spans 14 amino acids. Germline CDR1 reads DFQATT; CDR2 reads SNEGSKA (reference sequence). CDR3 nucleotide sequence: TGCAGCGTGAAAGGGGCTAGCGGGAGGAATGAGCAGTTCTTC. This sequence encodes CSVKGASGRNEQFF.

As concerns this clone: The junction differs from germline at one of its ends, possibly a read error. The rearrangement uses TRBV7-9 and TRBJ2-7; either TRBD1 or TRBD2 may fit D (5 bases each). The CDR3 covers 11 residues. The V gene's germline CDR1 is SEHNR and CDR2 FQNEAQ (reference sequence). CDR3 amino acids: CASILGDEQYF. The CDR3 nucleotides are TGTGCCAGCATCTTGGGGGACGAGCAATACTTC.

The chain links TRBV7-6 to TRBJ2-5, with 7 positions matching TRBD1. J was trimmed by 5 bases and V by 5 bases; bases with no gene match: 8. The CDR3 is 14 amino acids. Germline V gives CDR1 SGHVS, CDR2 FNYEAQ. The CDR3 coding sequence is TGTGCCAGCAGCCCGGGACAGTATCAGGAGACCCAGTACTTC. Its protein is CASSPGQYQETQYF.

There are many counts of this clone. V is TRBV5-1 and J is TRBJ1-1; unclear D gene. Germline V lookup: CDR1 SGHRS, CDR2 YFSETQ. The CDR3 length is 16 residues. The ends were cut back, 0 bases at V and 0 bases at J, with 12 bases in the middle. DNA of the CDR3: TGCGCCAGCAGCTTGGACAGTGACCGGATGAACACTGAAGCTTTCTTT. Translation: CASSLDSDRMNTEAFF.

V and J are TRBV28 and TRBJ1-1; maybe TRBD1 (5 bases). The V gene lost 4 bases and the J gene lost 10 bases, with 19 bases spanning the gap. In germline, CDR1 is MDHEN, CDR2 SYDVKM. The CDR3 length is 14 residues. CDR3 sequence reads: CASSSSHGAQGAFF. The CDR3 nucleotides are TGTGCCAGCAGTTCCTCTCATGGGGCGCAGGGAGCTTTCTTT.

V is TRBV27 and J is TRBJ2-7; 7 bases match TRBD1. The CDR3 is made up of 15 amino acids. Trimming took 2 bases from V and 0 from J; bases not matched to a gene: 4. In germline, CDR1 is MNHEY, CDR2 SMNVEV (reference sequence). DNA of the CDR3: TGTGCCAGCAGTTTACGGGCAGGGGGCTCCTACGAGCAGTACTTC. Protein sequence: CASSLRAGGSYEQYF.

This clone was seen at least ten times. V is TRBV27 and J is TRBJ2-1; the D gene could be TRBD1 or TRBD2 (5 bases each). Between the trimmed V and J ends, which lost 3 bases and 4 bases, there was a span of 13 bases. In germline, CDR1 is MNHEY, CDR2 SMNVEV (reference sequence). This CDR3 has 15 residues. CDR3 coding DNA: TGTGCCAGCAGTTTCAGGGACCCCGAATACAATGAGCAGTTCTTC. Translating it yields CASSFRDPEYNEQFF.

This chain links TRBV28 with TRBJ1-2; possible D gene TRBD1, 5 bases. Trimming removed 7 bases from V and 8 bases from J, with 20 bases in between. This CDR3 is 14 amino acids long. Germline V gene data show CDR1 as MDHEN and CDR2 as SYDVKM. As DNA, the CDR3 is TGTGCCAGCATCCAGGACATGGGGAGGGGAGGCTACACCTTC. It specifies CASIQDMGRGGYTF.

This clone was counted many times. One base away lies a much larger clone, so this may be a sequencing read error. The chain joins TRBV7-2 to TRBJ2-1, with 11 bases that match TRBD2. There are 15 residues in the CDR3. The V segment lost 2 bases and the J segment 12 bases; nucleotides outside the gene matches: 9. Germline-derived CDR1 and CDR2 are SGHTA and FQGNSA. CDR3 protein: CASSLIPSGRSGQFF. As DNA, the CDR3 is TGTGCCAGCAGCTTAATCCCTAGCGGGAGGAGTGGGCAGTTCTTC. The whole variable domain, filled in from reference TRBV7-2 and TRBJ2-1, reads GAGVSQSPSNKVTEKGKDVELRCDPISGHTALYWYRQSLGQGLEFLIYFQGNSAPDKSGLPSDRFSAERTGGSVSTLTIQRTQQEDSAVYLCASSLIPSGRSGQFFGPGTRLTVL.

In this sample, this clone is medium-sized (0.01 to 0.1%). This sequence joins TRBV6-1 and TRBJ1-2; D may be TRBD1 (6 bases). V was shortened by 7 bases and J by 0 bases, with 15 bases between the two germline ends. Germline CDR1 MNHNS, CDR2 SASEGT. There are 15 residues in the CDR3. CDR3 DNA: TGTGCCAGCACCTGGACAGAAGCAGCTAACTATGGCTACACCTTC. Its translation is CASTWTEAANYGYTF.

In its sample, this clone was seen a few times. Other DNA sequences from this sample encode an identical CDR3 as well. The J gene is TRBJ2-7, the V gene TRBV5-1, with TRBD2 as a possible D gene (7 bases). In germline, CDR1 is SGHRS, CDR2 YFSETQ. Trimming removed 0 bases from V and 2 bases from J, with 12 bases in between. The CDR3 contains 15 residues. As DNA, the CDR3 is TGCGCCAGCAGCTTGGGTGGGAGGGGGACCTACGAGCAGTACTTC. Encoded protein: CASSLGGRGTYEQYF.

This clone was seen a handful of times. V usage is TRBV5-1 and J usage is TRBJ1-1, with a weak D call TRBD1 (5 bases). CDR3 length equals 12 residues. In germline, CDR1 is SGHRS, CDR2 YFSETQ. Trimming shortened V by 2 bases and J by 4 bases, and 6 bases separated the two germline ends. The CDR3 DNA reads TGCGCCAGCAGCTTTCAGGGCACTGAAGCTTTCTTT. This gives the protein CASSFQGTEAFF.

At least ten counts were recorded for this clone. The gene calls are TRBV6-1 and TRBJ1-2, with 8 bases lining up with TRBD1. The CDR3 loop spans 15 amino acids. V trimming: 5 bases; J trimming: 3 bases; junction bases outside the gene matches: 8. The germline V gene has CDR1 MNHNS and CDR2 SASEGT. The DNA of the CDR3 is TGTGCCAGCAGTAGTCCGGGACAGGCATACTATGGCTACACCTTC. The encoded protein is CASSSPGQAYYGYTF.

This clone was recorded at least ten times. This chain uses TRBV9 with TRBJ1-1, with a tentative D call TRBD1 (5 bases). In germline, CDR1 is SGDLS, CDR2 YYNGEE. Trimming took off 0 bases at V and 4 bases at J, with 10 bases between the two ends. The CDR3 sequence is 14 residues long. The CDR3 spells CASSVGGGSTEAFF. The CDR3 DNA sequence: TGTGCCAGCAGCGTAGGCGGGGGAAGCACTGAAGCTTTCTTT.

In this sample, this clone turned up a few times. A much larger clone is a single base away; this may be a read error. In the same sample, other DNA sequences code for this CDR3. This chain uses TRBV20-1 with TRBJ2-3; D is uncertain. Germline V gene lookup returns CDR1 DFQATT and CDR2 SNEGSKA (reference sequence). The CDR3 spans 13 residues. The CDR3 here is CSARDSSTDTQYF. The CDR3 coding sequence is TGTAGTGCTAGAGATTCAAGTACAGATACGCAGTATTTT.

This clone was seen just once. Other DNA sequences of this sample code for an identical CDR3. The chain couples TRBV20-1 to TRBJ2-1; D not certain. Germline loops: CDR1 DFQATT, CDR2 SNEGSKA (reference sequence). Trimming removed 6 bases at V and 10 bases at J, with 19 bases between. The CDR3 is 13 residues long. The CDR3, as DNA: TGCAGTGCCCCAGTCGGTAAAGGCATAGAGCAGTTCTTC. This encodes CSAPVGKGIEQFF.